The 30 T cell receptor beta chains below all came from one sample that was sequenced in a study of blood T cell repertoires in COVID-19 (TCRdb year 2020). The receptor library was made with the immunoSEQ multiplex PCR assay. The immuneACCESS repertoire file appears here via TCRdb, limited to in-frame rearrangements. These files lack a portion of the clones; in checked studies, under half of the deficit traces to unresolved V genes, and the cause of the others is not known. This sample gives about 200,000 clones in total; 80% to 95% of them show up just once. Over 0.75% of the sample lies in the top ten. Sequences were obtained from peripheral blood. The source of these receptors is a man aged 55 to 69 with COVID-19, enrolled during active disease.

This sequence joins TRBV19 and TRBJ2-1; 8 nucleotides align to TRBD2. This CDR3 contains 14 residues. Germline CDR1 LNHDA, CDR2 SQIVND (reference sequence). After removal of 6 bases from V and 1 base from J, the junction contained 2 bases not matched to a gene. CDR3 nucleotide sequence: TGTGCCAGTAGGTCTAGCGGGTCCTACAATGAGCAGTTCTTC. Translating it yields CASRSSGSYNEQFF. Full variable domain (missing parts from reference TRBV19 and TRBJ2-1): DGGITQSPKYLFRKEGQNVTLSCEQNLNHDAMYWYRQDPGQGLRLIYYSQIVNDFQKGDIAEGYSVSREKKESFPLTVTSAQKNPTAFYLCASRSSGSYNEQFFGPGTRLTVL.

The chain has TRBV7-9 and TRBJ1-2; 9 positions agree with TRBD1. CDR1 and CDR2 from the germline V gene are SEHNR and FQNEAQ (reference sequence). V gave up 6 bases and J gave up 6 bases; unmatched junction bases: 8. The CDR3 is made up of 14 amino acids. CDR3 nucleotide sequence: TGTGCCAGCAGTCCCACCGGGACAGGGCATGGCTACACCTTC. Its protein product is CASSPTGTGHGYTF. Full variable domain (remainder filled in from reference TRBV7-9 and TRBJ1-2): DTGVSQNPRHKITKRGQNVTFRCDPISEHNRLYWYRQTLGQGPEFLTYFQNEAQLEKSRLLSDRFSAERPKGSFSTLEIQRTEQGDSAMYLCASSPTGTGHGYTFGSGTRLTVV.

This chain uses TRBV3-1 (or the pseudogene TRBV3-2) with TRBJ1-2; D is ambiguous. The CDR3 spans 13 residues. V lost 3 bases and J 1 base, leaving 6 bases between the germline ends. CDR1 and CDR2 (germline): LGHDT, YNNKEL (reference sequence). The CDR3 reads CASSQRGNYGYTF. Here the CDR3 DNA reads TGTGCCAGCAGCCAGCGGGGTAACTATGGCTACACCTTC.

The chain is built from TRBV12-3 or TRBV12-4 and TRBJ1-5, with 11 bases matching TRBD1. The CDR3 has 13 residues. V lost 10 bases and J lost 4; bases outside the gene matches: 3. DNA for the CDR3: TGTGCCACTGGACAGGGGGCGAATCAGCCCCAGCATTTT. It codes for CATGQGANQPQHF.

This rearrangement joins TRBV5-1 to TRBJ2-3; D unresolved. Germline V gene data show CDR1 as SGHRS and CDR2 as YFSETQ. The CDR3 contains 16 residues. V was trimmed by 0 bases and J by 1 base, leaving 12 bases between them. Written as DNA, the CDR3 is TGCGCCAGCAGCTTGGATCGCGGAGTGGGCACAGATACGCAGTATTTT. It yields the protein CASSLDRGVGTDTQYF.

The rearrangement uses TRBV19 and TRBJ2-1; TRBD2 matches 12 bases. The germline V gene has CDR1 LNHDA and CDR2 SQIVND (reference sequence). The CDR3 totals 14 residues. V shed 8 bases, J shed 5 bases, and the junction held 4 bases outside the gene matches. CDR3 sequence (DNA): TGTGCCAGTGGACTAGCGGGATGGGACAATGAGCAGTTCTTC. The encoded protein is CASGLAGWDNEQFF.

The rearrangement joins TRBV28 to TRBJ1-1, with TRBD1 matching 10 bases. The CDR3 consists of 13 residues. Looked up from germline, CDR1 is MDHEN and CDR2 is SYDVKM. With V trimmed by 4 bases and J by 6 bases, 2 bases remained unmatched. CDR3 DNA: TGTGCCAGCAGTTCGGGACAGGGGTCTGAAGCTTTCTTT. Protein sequence: CASSSGQGSEAFF.

In this sample, this clone turned up many times. CDR3 DNA: TGTGCCAGTAGTATAGGGGACAGGGTTGGAAAACTGTTTTTT. This encodes CASSIGDRVGKLFF. The chain recombines TRBV19 with TRBJ1-4; 9 bases line up with TRBD1. Germline loops: CDR1 LNHDA, CDR2 SQIVND (reference sequence). V gave up 1 base and J gave up 10 bases; unmatched junction bases: 4. The CDR3 is 14 residues long.

This clone was picked up one time. V usage is TRBV24-1 and J usage is TRBJ2-3; the D gene is possibly TRBD2 (6 bases). Germline values: CDR1 KGHDR, CDR2 SFDVKD. This CDR3 is built from 18 residues. With 0 bases removed from V and 5 bases from J, the gap between germline ends came to 20 bases. The CDR3 here is CATSDLDQGGMSGDTQYF. CDR3 DNA sequence: TGTGCCACCAGTGATTTGGACCAGGGAGGAATGTCTGGAGATACGCAGTATTTT.

The DNA of the CDR3 is TGTGCCAGCAGCCTTAGCGCGAGCTCCTACAATGAGCAGTTCTTC. Amino acids: CASSLSASSYNEQFF. The chain joins TRBV5-6 to TRBJ2-1; the D gene is possibly TRBD2 (5 bases). The V end was cut by 4 bases, the J end by 0 bases, with 11 bases between. Germline lookup yields CDR1 SGHDT and CDR2 YYEEEE. CDR3 length: 15 amino acids.

This clone showed up just a few times. The rearrangement links TRBV5-6 to TRBJ2-7; 11 nucleotides line up with TRBD2. Germline V gene sequence: CDR1 SGHDT, CDR2 YYEEEE. The trim removed 4 bases at V and 5 bases at J, leaving 5 bases unmatched. The CDR3 runs to 14 residues. DNA for the CDR3: TGTGCCAGCAGCCGATTACTAGCGGGAGACGAGCAGTACTTC. As protein: CASSRLLAGDEQYF.

V and J are TRBV7-9 and TRBJ1-5; D may be TRBD1 (5 bases). CDR3 length: 13 residues. CDR1 SEHNR and CDR2 FQNEAQ come from the germline V gene (reference sequence). The V end lost 3 bases, the J end lost 6 bases, and 9 bases lay between the germline ends. The CDR3 here is CASSFSGIQPQHF. The CDR3 DNA is TGTGCCAGCAGCTTTTCAGGGATTCAGCCCCAGCATTTT. The variable domain in full, completed from reference TRBV7-9 and TRBJ1-5, reads DTGVSQNPRHKITKRGQNVTFRCDPISEHNRLYWYRQTLGQGPEFLTYFQNEAQLEKSRLLSDRFSAERPKGSFSTLEIQRTEQGDSAMYLCASSFSGIQPQHFGDGTRLSIL.

This clone was detected only once. The rearrangement links TRBV5-1 to TRBJ1-1; D gene uncertain. CDR3 size: 13 residues. CDR1 is SGHRS, CDR2 YFSETQ, per germline. V dropped 0 bases and J dropped 1 base, with 4 bases sitting between them. The CDR3 is CASSLARNTEAFF. The DNA of the CDR3 is TGCGCCAGCAGCTTGGCGAGGAACACTGAAGCTTTCTTT. Full variable domain (remainder filled in from reference TRBV5-1 and TRBJ1-1): KAGVTQTPRYLIKTRGQQVTLSCSPISGHRSVSWYQQTPGQGLQFLFEYFSETQRNKGNFPGRFSGRQFSNSRSEMNVSTLELGDSALYLCASSLARNTEAFFGQGTRLTVV.

The CDR3 sequence: CASRSTVNYGYTF. The DNA for the CDR3 is TGTGCCAGCAGAAGCACAGTTAACTATGGCTACACCTTC. This chain uses TRBV11-2 with TRBJ1-2; D call uncertain. The CDR3 length is 13 residues. The V gene's germline CDR1 is SGHAT and CDR2 FQNNGV. V lost 6 bases, J lost 1 base, and 9 bases lay in between.

V usage is TRBV3-1 (or the pseudogene TRBV3-2) and J usage is TRBJ1-2; 9 bases are a match to TRBD1. The V and J ends lost 1 base and 6 bases, in that order; junction bases with no gene match: 6. The CDR3 length is 15 residues. Germline values: CDR1 LGHDT, CDR2 YNNKEL (reference sequence). For the CDR3, the DNA is TGTGCCAGCAGCCAAGGCCCCACAGGGGGCAATGGCTACACCTTC. Protein sequence: CASSQGPTGGNGYTF.

This clone was picked up one time. The chain carries TRBV6-2 or TRBV6-3 and TRBJ2-7; 7 positions agree with TRBD1. The length of the CDR3 is 14 residues. The V gene's germline CDR1 is MNHEY and CDR2 SVGEGT. With V trimmed by 5 bases and J by 7 bases, 11 bases remained unmatched. The CDR3 loop reads CASSGTAFLREQYF. The CDR3 nucleotides read TGTGCCAGCAGTGGGACAGCGTTCCTTCGGGAGCAGTACTTC.

The chain combines TRBV30 with TRBJ1-1, with D uncertain. The CDR3 runs 14 residues. Looked up from germline, CDR1 is GTSNPN and CDR2 is SVGIG (reference sequence). Trimming removed 2 bases from V and 0 bases from J, with 10 bases in between. The CDR3 nucleotides read TGTGCCTGGAGTAAGGAGCAGATGAACACTGAAGCTTTCTTT. Protein sequence: CAWSKEQMNTEAFF.

The gene calls are TRBV5-1 and TRBJ1-1; 7 bases align to TRBD1. The CDR3 contains 13 residues. The germline V gene has CDR1 SGHRS and CDR2 YFSETQ. V lost 4 bases and J lost 3; bases outside the gene matches: 3. CDR3: CASSATGDTEAFF. The CDR3 DNA reads TGCGCCAGCAGCGCTACAGGGGACACTGAAGCTTTCTTT.

V is TRBV9 and J is TRBJ2-3, with a tentative D call TRBD2 (5 bases). V lost 0 bases, J lost 0 bases, and 11 bases lay in between. Germline CDR1 and CDR2: SGDLS and YYNGEE. The CDR3 length is 16 residues. The CDR3 spells CASSVVGGRSTDTQYF. Here the CDR3 DNA reads TGTGCCAGCAGCGTAGTGGGCGGGCGGAGCACAGATACGCAGTATTTT.

The chain combines TRBV28 with TRBJ1-1, with D possibly matching TRBD1 (5 bases). From germline, CDR1 is MDHEN and CDR2 SYDVKM. V was clipped by 2 bases and J by 10 bases, with 17 bases between them. The CDR3 contains 14 residues. The chain's CDR3 is CASSLGIYQGGAFF. DNA of the CDR3: TGTGCCAGCAGTTTAGGGATATATCAGGGCGGAGCTTTCTTT.

This rearrangement joins TRBV5-6 to TRBJ2-7; weak D call: TRBD1 (6 bases). The germline V gene encodes CDR1 SGHDT and CDR2 YYEEEE. V was cut by 3 bases and J by 4 bases, with 11 bases left in between. CDR3 length equals 13 residues. The CDR3 is CASSSGDRYEQYF. CDR3 DNA: TGTGCCAGCAGCTCCGGAGACAGGTACGAGCAGTACTTC.

CDR3 nucleotide sequence: TGTGCCAGCAGCCCTGGGACTAGGTCGAACACCGGGGAGCTGTTTTTT. Its protein product is CASSPGTRSNTGELFF. The chain recombines TRBV5-4 with TRBJ2-2; 8 bases align to TRBD2. The germline CDR1 and CDR2 sequences are SGHNT and YYREEE (reference sequence). The CDR3 loop spans 16 amino acids. The junction had 5 bases not matched to a gene; V was cut back by 4 bases and J by 0 bases.

This rearrangement joins TRBV19 to TRBJ2-7; 13 positions agree with TRBD2. V gave up 8 bases and J gave up 5 bases; unmatched junction bases: 9. From germline, CDR1 is LNHDA and CDR2 SQIVND (reference sequence). The CDR3 runs to 15 residues. CDR3 coding DNA: TGTGCCAGTCGGACTAGCGGGAGCGTTGGCAACGAGCAGTACTTC. Protein sequence: CASRTSGSVGNEQYF.

The chain carries TRBV20-1 and TRBJ2-7; 9 bases fit TRBD1. Germline loops: CDR1 DFQATT, CDR2 SNEGSKA (reference sequence). The trim removed 3 bases at V and 9 bases at J, leaving 12 bases unmatched. The CDR3 contains 14 residues. This chain's CDR3 is CSASDRGRYSAQYF. The CDR3 region has the DNA TGCAGTGCTAGTGACAGGGGGAGATACTCGGCGCAGTACTTC.

CDR3 sequence (DNA): TGTGCCAGCAGCTTGGAACAGGGGGCTGACACTGAAGCTTTCTTT. Protein product: CASSLEQGADTEAFF. The chain combines TRBV5-5 with TRBJ1-1; 9 bases match TRBD1. The CDR3 spans 15 residues. The J segment lost 3 bases and the V segment lost 0 bases, leaving 3 bases of the junction unmatched. Per the germline V gene, CDR1 is SGHKS and CDR2 is YYEKEE (reference sequence).

The V gene is TRBV28, the J gene TRBJ1-2, with TRBD1 matching 10 bases. This CDR3 has 15 amino acids. Germline V gene sequence: CDR1 MDHEN, CDR2 SYDVKM. After removal of 4 bases from V and 5 bases from J, the junction contained 7 bases not matched to a gene. CDR3 in DNA: TGTGCCAGCAGTTCCGGACCGGGACAGGGGTATGGCTACACCTTC. It encodes CASSSGPGQGYGYTF.

The rearrangement links TRBV6-2 or TRBV6-3 to TRBJ2-5; D may be TRBD2 (5 bases). Germline V gives CDR1 MNHEY, CDR2 SVGEGT. V was cut by 0 bases and J by 3 bases, with 11 bases left in between. The CDR3 spans 15 residues. The CDR3 region has the DNA TGTGCCAGCAGTTACTCGGTTGGGAGTAAAGAGACCCAGTACTTC. It yields the protein CASSYSVGSKETQYF.

The chain has TRBV5-1 and TRBJ1-2; 9 nucleotides align to TRBD1. J gave up 6 bases and V 4 bases, and 10 bases lay outside the gene matches. This CDR3 comprises 15 residues. In germline, CDR1 is SGHRS, CDR2 YFSETQ. As DNA, the CDR3 is TGCGCCAGCAGCCTGGACAGGGGAGAGCGCGATGGCTACACCTTC. Its translation is CASSLDRGERDGYTF.

This clone showed up just a few times. The J gene is TRBJ1-4, the V gene TRBV5-1; perhaps TRBD1 as D (5 bases). Looked up from germline, CDR1 is SGHRS and CDR2 is YFSETQ. V lost 0 bases, J lost 0 bases, and 9 bases lay in between. CDR3 length: 16 amino acids. In DNA form, the CDR3 reads TGCGCCAGCAGCTTGGGTGGGACTGCAACTAATGAAAAACTGTTTTTT. This sequence encodes CASSLGGTATNEKLFF.

The V and J genes are TRBV7-2 and TRBJ2-1, with D perhaps matching TRBD2 (6 bases). Germline V CDR1 and CDR2: SGHTA, FQGNSA. With 2 bases removed from V and 9 bases from J, the gap between germline ends came to 11 bases. The CDR3 is made up of 13 amino acids. This CDR3 reads CASSLFLGGEQFF. CDR3 bases: TGTGCCAGCAGCTTATTCCTGGGAGGTGAGCAGTTCTTC.